This T cell receptor beta chain came from a study of T cells in Graves' hyperthyroidism and ophthalmopathy. Ophthalmopathy cases met thresholds of Clinical Activity Score at least 3, NOSPECS grade at least 4 and duration under 3 months. More than 9.5 ml fresh peripheral blood yielded the PBMCs. RNA transcripts were the template for amplifying TCR beta CDR3 regions. First-round RT-PCR targeting the TCR CDR3 was performed with the HTBI primer set. MiXCR was run by TCRdb on the multiplex PCR reads, yielding one entry per CDR3 protein. The data show 500,000 to 600,000 distinct CDR3 sequences, roughly 21% seen once. Germline assignment: CDR1 GTSNPN and CDR2 SVGIG (reference sequence). The CDR3 is 11 residues long. V was clipped by 0 bases and J by 9 bases, with 9 bases between them.

This receptor was obtained from a man aged 40-49 years with Graves' ophthalmopathy. Material for sequencing was blood. This chain links TRBV30 with TRBJ2-7; D gene ambiguous. The DNA of the CDR3 is TGTGCCTGGAGTGTACTTGGCGTGCAGTACTTC. Amino acid sequence: CAWSVLGVQYF.